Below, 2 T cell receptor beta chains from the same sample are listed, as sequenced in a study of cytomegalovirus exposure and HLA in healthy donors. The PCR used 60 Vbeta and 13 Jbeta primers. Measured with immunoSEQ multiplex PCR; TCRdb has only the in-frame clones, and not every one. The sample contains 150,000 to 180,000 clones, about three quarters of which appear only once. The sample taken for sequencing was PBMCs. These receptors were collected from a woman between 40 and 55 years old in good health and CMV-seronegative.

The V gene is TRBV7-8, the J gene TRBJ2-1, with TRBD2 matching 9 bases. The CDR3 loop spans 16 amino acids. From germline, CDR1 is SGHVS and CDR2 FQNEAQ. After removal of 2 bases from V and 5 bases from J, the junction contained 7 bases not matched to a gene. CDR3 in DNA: TGTGCCAGCAGCTTATGGCGGGGGGGACCCAACAATGAGCAGTTCTTC. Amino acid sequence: CASSLWRGGPNNEQFF.

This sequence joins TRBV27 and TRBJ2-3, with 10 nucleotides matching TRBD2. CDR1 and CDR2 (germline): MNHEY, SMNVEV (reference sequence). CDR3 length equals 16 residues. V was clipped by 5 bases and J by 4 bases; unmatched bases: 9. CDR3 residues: CASSLGAGGSSDTQYF. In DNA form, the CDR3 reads TGTGCCAGCAGTCTCGGAGCGGGGGGGAGCTCAGATACGCAGTATTTT.